What follows are 26 T cell receptor beta chains derived from one specimen sequenced in a study of T-cell memory formation after mild COVID-19. TCRdb reprocessed the 5' RACE reads with MiXCR, giving one entry per CDR3 protein. Of some 450,000 distinct CDR3 sequences detected, under 20% appear once; the ten largest clones hold under 25%. The sequenced sample was PBMCs or a T cell subset sorted from them (not recorded which). Receptors were obtained from a man aged 18 to 35 who had mild COVID-19 (a few samples of this study predate the infection). Cell type and time point are not known.

V and J are TRBV29-1 and TRBJ2-7; D might be TRBD1 (6 bases). This CDR3 has 14 residues. The ends were cut back, 3 bases at V and 0 bases at J, with 12 bases in the middle. Germline V gives CDR1 SQVTM, CDR2 ANQGSEA. CDR3 bases: TGCAGCGTTGAGAAACAGGGAACCTCCTACGAGCAGTACGTC. Translated: CSVEKQGTSYEQYV.

CDR3 sequence (DNA): TGTGCCAGCAGCCAACCAGGACTAGCGGGTCGCTCAGGCGATGAGCAGTTCTTC. Its protein is CASSQPGLAGRSGDEQFF. V is TRBV3-1 and J is TRBJ2-1, with 11 bases aligning to TRBD2. Unmatched junction bases numbered 14, after V lost 2 bases and J lost 8 bases. The CDR3 runs 18 residues. The germline V gene has CDR1 LGHDT and CDR2 YNNKEL (reference sequence).

This sequence joins TRBV4-1 and TRBJ1-6; 10 nucleotides align to TRBD1. Germline loops: CDR1 MGHRA, CDR2 YSYEKL. The CDR3 is 15 amino acids. J lost 7 bases, V lost 5 bases, and 5 bases had no gene match. CDR3 region: CASSWTGGTNSPLHF. The CDR3 nucleotides are TGCGCCAGCAGCTGGACAGGGGGAACGAATTCACCCCTCCACTTT.

This clonotype has more than one count but fewer than ten. V gene TRBV7-2 combines with J gene TRBJ1-3; D uncertain. Trimming removed 4 bases at V and 1 base at J, with 5 bases between. The CDR3 contains 13 residues. The germline V gene has CDR1 SGHTA and CDR2 FQGNSA. DNA for the CDR3: TGTGCCAGCAGCTCGGCGTCTGGAAACACCATATATTTT. Translated, it gives CASSSASGNTIYF.

This clonotype has more than one count but fewer than ten. This chain uses TRBV5-1 with TRBJ2-5, with D perhaps TRBD1 (5 bases). Germline V lookup: CDR1 SGHRS, CDR2 YFSETQ. The CDR3 is 17 residues long. V gave up 3 bases and J gave up 5 bases, with 23 bases separating them. Here the CDR3 reads CASSSSRYRFSEETQYF. The CDR3 DNA reads as TGCGCCAGCAGCTCCAGCCGGTACAGGTTCAGCGAGGAGACCCAGTACTTC.

The chain has TRBV7-2 and TRBJ2-5; a possible D gene is TRBD1 (6 bases). CDR1 is SGHTA, CDR2 FQGNSA, per germline. The germline V and J ends were trimmed by 0 bases and 5 bases, with 10 bases remaining between them. The CDR3 consists of 14 residues. CDR3 bases: TGTGCCAGCAGCTTAGCCGGGACAAAGGAGACCCAGTACTTC. The encoded protein is CASSLAGTKETQYF. The whole variable domain, filled in from reference TRBV7-2 and TRBJ2-5, reads GAGVSQSPSNKVTEKGKDVELRCDPISGHTALYWYRQSLGQGLEFLIYFQGNSAPDKSGLPSDRFSAERTGGSVSTLTIQRTQQEDSAVYLCASSLAGTKETQYFGPGTRLLVL.

The chain uses TRBV4-2 and TRBJ2-3, with unresolved D. V lost 4 bases to trimming and J lost 2 bases, with 16 bases between them. The CDR3 length is 16 residues. Germline-derived CDR1 and CDR2 are LGHNA and YNFKEQ. CDR3 sequence (DNA): TGTGCCAGCAGCCCCTCCGACGGAGCTCCCACAGATACGCAGTATTTT. This translates into CASSPSDGAPTDTQYF.

The chain recombines TRBV5-1 with TRBJ1-4, with a weak D call TRBD1 (5 bases). Deletions cut 3 bases from V and 4 bases from J, with 7 bases between. Germline V gene data show CDR1 as SGHRS and CDR2 as YFSETQ. The CDR3 covers 13 residues. The CDR3 DNA reads TGCGCCAGCAGCTGGGGGTTTAATGAAAAACTGTTTTTT. It specifies CASSWGFNEKLFF.

This clonotype was observed a handful of times. This chain uses TRBV9 with TRBJ2-5, with D maybe TRBD2 (7 bases). The V gene's germline CDR1 is SGDLS and CDR2 YYNGEE. Between the trimmed V and J ends, which lost 0 bases and 2 bases, there was a span of 14 bases. The length of the CDR3 is 16 residues. The CDR3 DNA follows: TGTGCCAGCAGCGTAGCTACGCGGGGGCGACAAGAGACCCAGTACTTC. Translating it yields CASSVATRGRQETQYF.

This clonotype was picked up a small number of times. The chain is built from TRBV7-6 and TRBJ1-5; D ambiguous. The germline CDR1 and CDR2 sequences are SGHVS and FNYEAQ. Deletions cut 10 bases from V and 5 bases from J, with 3 bases between. The CDR3 sequence is 9 residues long. The CDR3 reads CATDQPQHF. CDR3 in DNA: TGTGCCACCGATCAGCCCCAGCATTTT.

This clonotype was counted a few times. The chain couples TRBV27 to TRBJ1-1; TRBD1 matches 7 bases. This CDR3 is built from 13 residues. CDR1 and CDR2 from the germline V gene are MNHEY and SMNVEV (reference sequence). The J segment lost 11 bases and the V segment lost 5 bases, leaving 11 bases of the junction unmatched. CDR3 in amino acids: CASSPGTAFRAFF. CDR3 DNA sequence: TGTGCCAGCAGTCCGGGGACAGCTTTTCGGGCTTTCTTT.

This clonotype was observed a handful of times. The chain has TRBV7-2 and TRBJ1-1, with 10 bases aligning to TRBD1. CDR1 is SGHTA, CDR2 FQGNSA, per germline. The CDR3 totals 15 residues. Trimming removed 5 bases from V and 3 bases from J; junction bases left unmatched: 6. The DNA of the CDR3 is TGTGCCAGCAGCCTCTGGACAGGGGGGGACACTGAAGCTTTCTTT. The encoded protein is CASSLWTGGDTEAFF.

Only a few counts were recorded for this clonotype. The chain carries TRBV11-3 and TRBJ2-2, with a weak D call TRBD1 (5 bases). The CDR3 extends over 13 amino acids. Germline V gene lookup returns CDR1 SGHNT and CDR2 YENEEA. The ends were cut back, 5 bases at V and 8 bases at J, with 12 bases in the middle. CDR3 coding DNA: TGTGCCAGCAGCATGCCTCACAGGGGGGAGCTGTTTTTT. Translated: CASSMPHRGELFF.

This clonotype appeared a few times. The chain carries TRBV5-5 and TRBJ2-6, with no clear D. From germline, CDR1 is SGHKS and CDR2 YYEKEE (reference sequence). The CDR3 spans 18 residues. Between the trimmed V and J ends, which lost 0 bases and 6 bases, there was a span of 19 bases. DNA for the CDR3: TGTGCCAGCAGCTTGGCCGCCTGGGCGGCTGCAGAGGCCAACGTCCTGACTTTC. Amino acids: CASSLAAWAAAEANVLTF. The complete variable domain, with remaining parts taken from reference TRBV5-5 and TRBJ2-6, reads DAGVTQSPTHLIKTRGQQVTLRCSPISGHKSVSWYQQVLGQGPQFIFQYYEKEERGRGNFPDRFSARQFPNYSSELNVNALLLGDSALYLCASSLAAWAAAEANVLTFGAGSRLTVL.

The sample holds many counts of this clonotype. The chain employs TRBV5-1 and TRBJ2-4; unclear D gene. CDR3 size: 13 residues. With 4 bases removed from V and 3 bases from J, the gap between germline ends came to 8 bases. In germline, CDR1 is SGHRS, CDR2 YFSETQ. This CDR3 reads CASSISDKNIQYF. The CDR3 nucleotides are TGCGCCAGCAGCATTTCGGACAAAAACATTCAGTACTTC. The whole variable domain, filled in from reference TRBV5-1 and TRBJ2-4, reads KAGVTQTPRYLIKTRGQQVTLSCSPISGHRSVSWYQQTPGQGLQFLFEYFSETQRNKGNFPGRFSGRQFSNSRSEMNVSTLELGDSALYLCASSISDKNIQYFGAGTRLSVL.

The chain links TRBV5-4 to TRBJ2-1; 16 positions match TRBD2. Germline V gene sequence: CDR1 SGHNT, CDR2 YYREEE (reference sequence). This CDR3 has 16 residues. V shed 4 bases, J shed 6 bases, and the junction held 4 bases outside the gene matches. The CDR3 loop reads CASSAGTSGGVNEQFF. The CDR3 region has the DNA TGTGCCAGCAGCGCGGGGACTAGCGGGGGGGTCAATGAGCAGTTCTTC.

This clonotype came up a few times. The chain recombines TRBV18 with TRBJ2-7; 9 bases map to TRBD1. Germline CDR1 is KGHSH and CDR2 is LQKENI. This CDR3 spans 15 amino acids. The V segment lost 1 base and the J segment 5 bases; nucleotides outside the gene matches: 6. The CDR3 protein is CASSPRQDRGDEQYF. The CDR3 DNA reads as TGTGCCAGCTCACCACGTCAGGACAGGGGCGACGAGCAGTACTTC.

The V call is TRBV4-1, the J call TRBJ2-5; D unresolved. CDR1 is MGHRA and CDR2 is YSYEKL in the germline V gene. CDR3 length: 14 residues. Trimming pared 5 bases from V and 1 base from J, leaving 11 bases between. CDR3 amino acids: CASSSRAGQETQYF. The CDR3, as DNA: TGCGCCAGCAGCAGTAGAGCAGGCCAAGAGACCCAGTACTTC.

The J gene is TRBJ1-1, the V gene TRBV7-2; the match to TRBD1 covers 7 bases. CDR1 SGHTA and CDR2 FQGNSA come from the germline V gene. The CDR3 extends over 13 amino acids. V was clipped by 6 bases and J by 5 bases; unmatched bases: 6. The CDR3 coding sequence is TGTGCCAGCAGGCCTAACAGGGGAACTGAAGCTTTCTTT. Its protein product is CASRPNRGTEAFF.

This clonotype was recorded a few times. This sequence joins TRBV4-3 and TRBJ2-1; the D gene is possibly TRBD2 (5 bases). There are 14 residues in the CDR3. The V gene's germline CDR1 is LGHNA and CDR2 YSLEER. V lost 3 bases and J 8 bases, leaving 14 bases between the germline ends. CDR3 DNA: TGCGCCAGCAGCCACGATACTAGGACTGATGAGCAGTTCTTC. The encoded protein is CASSHDTRTDEQFF.

This clonotype came up a few times. The CDR3 reads CSVTGTGVDQPQHF. The CDR3 DNA follows: TGCAGCGTTACCGGGACAGGGGTCGATCAGCCCCAGCATTTT. The chain recombines TRBV29-1 with TRBJ1-5; 10 bases agree with TRBD1. Unmatched junction bases numbered 6, after V lost 5 bases and J lost 5 bases. Germline V gives CDR1 SQVTM, CDR2 ANQGSEA. The CDR3 totals 14 residues.

The J gene is TRBJ1-6, the V gene TRBV27, with 9 bases lining up with TRBD1. V was pared by 7 bases and J by 8 bases, with 9 bases of the junction left unmatched. The V gene's germline CDR1 is MNHEY and CDR2 SMNVEV (reference sequence). This CDR3 has 15 amino acids. CDR3 bases: TGTGCCAGCATGCCATCCGGGACAGGGTATTCACCCCTCCACTTT. Amino acids: CASMPSGTGYSPLHF.

The CDR3 sequence: CASRIRPGQVPGEQFF. The CDR3 bases are TGTGCCAGCAGGATTCGGCCGGGACAGGTACCCGGTGAGCAGTTCTTC. The V gene is TRBV6-2 or TRBV6-3, the J gene TRBJ2-1, with TRBD1 matching over 8 bases. This CDR3 has 16 residues. Germline V lookup: CDR1 MNHEY, CDR2 SVGEGT. V shed 6 bases and J 9 bases; nucleotides not matched to a gene: 16.

The rearrangement uses TRBV7-9 and TRBJ2-2; TRBD2 might be the D (6 bases). Trimming pared 5 bases from V and 3 bases from J, leaving 16 bases between. The germline V gene encodes CDR1 SEHNR and CDR2 FQNEAQ (reference sequence). This CDR3 contains 16 residues. CDR3 nucleotides: TGTGCCAGCAGCCCTAAGCGGAGGGTCGACACCGGGGAGCTGTTTTTT. Its translation: CASSPKRRVDTGELFF. Drawing the rest from reference TRBV7-9 and TRBJ2-2, the complete variable domain is DTGVSQNPRHKITKRGQNVTFRCDPISEHNRLYWYRQTLGQGPEFLTYFQNEAQLEKSRLLSDRFSAERPKGSFSTLEIQRTEQGDSAMYLCASSPKRRVDTGELFFGEGSRLTVL.

As to this clonotype: The junction departs from germline at one end; a sequencing error may be responsible. The chain recombines TRBV7-7 with TRBJ2-1; D possibly corresponds to TRBD1 (6 bases). The germline V gene has CDR1 SSHAT and CDR2 FNYEAQ (reference sequence). The CDR3 contains 18 residues. The CDR3 nucleotides are TGTGCTAGCAGCTTAGCCGTCCCGGGTCAGTGGGACAACAATGAGCAGTTCTTC. This translates into CASSLAVPGQWDNNEQFF.

The chain combines TRBV20-1 with TRBJ2-5; 10 positions match TRBD2. J gave up 0 bases and V 3 bases, and 7 bases lay outside the gene matches. CDR1 and CDR2 (germline): DFQATT, SNEGSKA (reference sequence). The CDR3 has 16 residues. In DNA, the CDR3 is TGCAGTGCTAGGAAAATAGCGGGGGGATACCAAGAGACCCAGTACTTC. This translates into CSARKIAGGYQETQYF.